This TCR beta chain was retrieved from a study of early stage breast cancer tumors. Study-level points and caveats: Commonly generated sequences made up most enriched TCRB sequences shared between patients.

The CDR3 loop spans 16 amino acids. V lost 5 bases, J lost 0 bases, and 9 bases stayed unmatched. Each sample had two DNA replicates, approximately 0.52 ug blood or roughly 1.4 ug tissue. Here immunoSEQ multiplex PCR was the method, and the copy in TCRdb shows in-frame clones only, minus some. The sample includes some 72,000 clones, approximately 79% seen only once; the top ten take 3.5%. A word on this clone: As yet, its antigen is unknown.

V usage is TRBV23-1 and J usage is TRBJ2-7, with 8 bases matching TRBD2. TRBV23-1 is an open reading frame, and its role is uncertain. The TCR sequence derives from a person in their sixties with breast cancer. Material: blood. CDR3 loop: CASSISKREISYEQYF. The DNA of the CDR3 is TGCGCCAGCAGTATCTCTAAGCGGGAGATCTCCTACGAGCAGTACTTC.